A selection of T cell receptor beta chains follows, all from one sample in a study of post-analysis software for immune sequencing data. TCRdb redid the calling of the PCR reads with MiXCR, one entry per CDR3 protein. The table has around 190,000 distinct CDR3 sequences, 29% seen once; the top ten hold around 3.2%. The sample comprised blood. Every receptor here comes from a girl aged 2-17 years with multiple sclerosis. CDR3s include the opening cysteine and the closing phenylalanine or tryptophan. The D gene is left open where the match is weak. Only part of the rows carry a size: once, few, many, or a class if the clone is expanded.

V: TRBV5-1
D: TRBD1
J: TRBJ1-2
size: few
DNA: TGCGCCAGCAGCTTGTGGACAGGGGGCAACTATGGCTACACCTTC
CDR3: CASSLWTGGNYGYTF

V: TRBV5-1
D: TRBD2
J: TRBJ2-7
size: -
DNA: TGCGCCAGCAGCCCCAGGACTAGCGACTACGAGCAGTACTTC
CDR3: CASSPRTSDYEQYF

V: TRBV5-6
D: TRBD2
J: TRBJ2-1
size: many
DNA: TGTGCCAGCAGCTTGGTAGCGGGAGGTACGAACAATGAGCAGTTCTTC
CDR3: CASSLVAGGTNNEQFF

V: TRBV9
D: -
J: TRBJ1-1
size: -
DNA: TGTGCCAGCAGCGAAATACAGACGGGGACGGTCGGAGCTTTCTTT
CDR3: CASSEIQTGTVGAFF

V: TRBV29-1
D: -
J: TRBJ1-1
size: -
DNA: TGCAGCGTTGAAGGTCGGGGGCGGTTAGGTGAAGCTTTCTTT
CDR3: CSVEGRGRLGEAFF

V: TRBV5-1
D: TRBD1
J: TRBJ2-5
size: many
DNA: TGCGCCAGCAGCTCCCGACAGGGGACGGGTGAGACCCAGTACTTC
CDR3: CASSSRQGTGETQYF

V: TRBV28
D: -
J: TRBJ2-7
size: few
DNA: TGTGCCAGCAGGACTCGAGGTAGGGGGTGGGAGCAGTACTTC
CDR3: CASRTRGRGWEQYF

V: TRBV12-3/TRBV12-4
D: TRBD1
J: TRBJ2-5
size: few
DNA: TGTGCCAGCAGCCGAGGGACAGGGGGCGGAGAGACCCAGTACTTC
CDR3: CASSRGTGGGETQYF

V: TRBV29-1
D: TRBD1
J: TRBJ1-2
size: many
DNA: TGCAGCGTTTTAAGGGACAGTGGGTTCGGCTACACCTTC
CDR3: CSVLRDSGFGYTF

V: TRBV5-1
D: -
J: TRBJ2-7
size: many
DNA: TGCGCCAGCAGCCGGACGGGCTCCTACGAGCAGTACTTC
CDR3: CASSRTGSYEQYF

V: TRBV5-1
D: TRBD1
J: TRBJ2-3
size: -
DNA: TGCGCCAGCAGCTTACAGGGGGCGAGCACAGATACGCAGTATTTT
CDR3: CASSLQGASTDTQYF

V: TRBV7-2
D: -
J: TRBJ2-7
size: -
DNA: TGTGCCAGCAGCTTGGGAAGTGACGGGGCCACCTACGAGCAGTACTTC
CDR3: CASSLGSDGATYEQYF

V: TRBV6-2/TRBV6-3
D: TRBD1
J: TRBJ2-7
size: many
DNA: TGTGCCAGCAGAACACCGGGACAGGGAATCTACGAGCAGTACTTC
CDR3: CASRTPGQGIYEQYF

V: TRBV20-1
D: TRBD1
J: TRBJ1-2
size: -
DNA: TGCAGTGCTAGAGATAGAGACAGGGGTAACTATGGCTACACCTTC
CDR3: CSARDRDRGNYGYTF

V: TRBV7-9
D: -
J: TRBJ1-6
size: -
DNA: TGTGCCAGCAGCTTAGTACAGAATTCACCCCTCCACTTT
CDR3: CASSLVQNSPLHF

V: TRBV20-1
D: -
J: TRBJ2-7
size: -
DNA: TGCAGTGCTCCGGGGGCAGGGCACTCCTACGAGCAGTACTTC
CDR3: CSAPGAGHSYEQYF

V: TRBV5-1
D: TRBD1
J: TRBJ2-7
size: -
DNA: TGCGCCAGCAGCTCGGGACAGGCATCCTACGAGCAGTACTTC
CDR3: CASSSGQASYEQYF

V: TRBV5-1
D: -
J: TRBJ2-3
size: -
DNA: TGCGCCAGCAGCCGGGTTTCAAGGTCAGATACGCAGTATTTT
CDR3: CASSRVSRSDTQYF

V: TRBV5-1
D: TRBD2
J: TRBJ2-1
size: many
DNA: TGCGCCAGCAGCTTGGAGACTAGCAACAATGAGCAGTTCTTC
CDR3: CASSLETSNNEQFF

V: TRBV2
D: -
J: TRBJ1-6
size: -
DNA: TGTGCCAGCAGGGGAACAGGGCTTTACGGGCGTTGGGGGCGCCACTTT
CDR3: CASRGTGLYGRWGRHF

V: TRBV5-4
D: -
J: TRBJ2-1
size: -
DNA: TGTGTCAGCACCCCCGGGACCGCAACTTACAATGAGCAGTTCTTC
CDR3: CVSTPGTATYNEQFF

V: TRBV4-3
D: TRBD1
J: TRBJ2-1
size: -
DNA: TGCGCCAGCAGCCAGGACAGGGCTGGTGAGCAGTTCTTC
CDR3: CASSQDRAGEQFF

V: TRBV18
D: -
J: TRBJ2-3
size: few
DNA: TGTGCCAGCTCATTCCTGACTAGCACAGATACGCAGTATTTT
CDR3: CASSFLTSTDTQYF

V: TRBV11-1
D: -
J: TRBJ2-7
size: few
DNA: TGTGCCAGCAGCTTGGTTGGGCGGGATCGTGAGCAGTACTTC
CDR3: CASSLVGRDREQYF

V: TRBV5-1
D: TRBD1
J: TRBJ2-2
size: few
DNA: TGCGCCAGCAGCCCCACGGGACAGGGGGACACCGGGGAGCTGTTTTTT
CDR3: CASSPTGQGDTGELFF

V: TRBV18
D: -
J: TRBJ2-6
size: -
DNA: TGTGCCAGCTCCACACGGGGGACTGGGGCCAACGTCCTGACTTTC
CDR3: CASSTRGTGANVLTF

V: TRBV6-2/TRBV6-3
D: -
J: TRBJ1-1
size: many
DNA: TGTGCCAGCAGGAGGGATATGAACACTGAAGCTTTCTTT
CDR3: CASRRDMNTEAFF

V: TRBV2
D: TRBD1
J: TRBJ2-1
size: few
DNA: TGTGCCAGCAGTGAGACCCGACAGGGGGGGGACAATGAGCAGTTCTTC
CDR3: CASSETRQGGDNEQFF

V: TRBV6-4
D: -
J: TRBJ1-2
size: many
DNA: TGTGCCAGCATGCCCGGACAGGGCTACACCTTC
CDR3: CASMPGQGYTF

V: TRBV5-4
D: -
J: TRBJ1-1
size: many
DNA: TGTGCCAGCAGCCCCCGAGGGGTCACTGAAGCTTTCTTT
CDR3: CASSPRGVTEAFF

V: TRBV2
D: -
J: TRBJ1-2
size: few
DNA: TGTGCCAGCAGTGACGTGGCAGCGTATGGCTACACTTTC
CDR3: CASSDVAAYGYTF

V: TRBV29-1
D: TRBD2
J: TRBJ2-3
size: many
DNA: TGCAGCGTGGTCCTAGCGGGGCTCACAGATACGCAGTATTTT
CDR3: CSVVLAGLTDTQYF

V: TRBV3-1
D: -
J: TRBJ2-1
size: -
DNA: TGTGCCAGCACCCCAAGGCAGATCTGGCTACCCAGACACAATGAGCAGTTCTTC
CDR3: CASTPRQIWLPRHNEQFF

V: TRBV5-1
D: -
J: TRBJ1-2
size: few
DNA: TGCGCCAGCAGCATACAACAGGGAAGGCCGGGCTGCACCTTC
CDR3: CASSIQQGRPGCTF

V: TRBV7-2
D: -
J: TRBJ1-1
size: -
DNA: TGTGCCAGCAGCTTCAGGCCCGTCCGCGACTTTAACACTGAAGCTTTCTTT
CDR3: CASSFRPVRDFNTEAFF

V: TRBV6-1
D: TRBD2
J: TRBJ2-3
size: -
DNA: TGTGCCAGCAGTCCGAGAAGGACTAGCGGGAGTGAAGATACGCAGTATTTT
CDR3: CASSPRRTSGSEDTQYF

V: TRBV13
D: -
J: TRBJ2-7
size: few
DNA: TGTGCCAGCAGCTTACGTGCGGGATCTATCTACGAGCAGTACTTC
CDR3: CASSLRAGSIYEQYF

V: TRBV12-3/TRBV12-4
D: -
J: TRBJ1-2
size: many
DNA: TGTGCCAGCAGTTTGTTGGATGGCTACACCTTC
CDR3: CASSLLDGYTF

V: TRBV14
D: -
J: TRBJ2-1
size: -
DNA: TGTGCCAGCAGCCGAAGGGACGCAGATTATCGGAATGAGCAGTTCTTC
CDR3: CASSRRDADYRNEQFF

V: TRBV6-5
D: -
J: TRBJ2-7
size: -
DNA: TGTGCCAGCGCCCCCGGATCGGTGCAGTACTTC
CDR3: CASAPGSVQYF

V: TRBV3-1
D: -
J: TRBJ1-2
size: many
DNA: TGTGCCACCTCTTCAAAAGGGAGAGTGGGCTATGGCTACACCTTC
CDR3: CATSSKGRVGYGYTF

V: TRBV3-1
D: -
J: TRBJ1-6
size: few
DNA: TGTGCCAGCAGCCAAGGGCAATCACCCCTCCACTTT
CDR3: CASSQGQSPLHF

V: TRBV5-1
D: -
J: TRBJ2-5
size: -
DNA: TGCGCCAGCACTAGGGATAATGAGCAGTACTTC
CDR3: CASTRDNEQYF

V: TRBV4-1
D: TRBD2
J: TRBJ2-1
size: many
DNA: TGCGCCAGCTCCCGGACTAGCGACCTCTACAATGAGCAGTTCTTC
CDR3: CASSRTSDLYNEQFF

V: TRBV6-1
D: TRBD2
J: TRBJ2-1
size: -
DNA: TGTGCCAGCACCTTGGGGACTAGCGCGTACTCCTACAATGAGCAGTTCTTC
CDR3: CASTLGTSAYSYNEQFF

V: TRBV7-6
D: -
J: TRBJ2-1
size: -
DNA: TGTGCCAGCAGCTTAGAAAGCGGGCGCGCTTACGAGCAGTTCTTC
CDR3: CASSLESGRAYEQFF

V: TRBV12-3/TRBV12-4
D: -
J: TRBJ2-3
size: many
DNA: TGTGCCACGGGGCTTGGAGATACGCAGTATTTT
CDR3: CATGLGDTQYF